This T cell receptor (beta chain) emerged from a study of early T cells in non-severe SARS-CoV-2 infection. About the study: Sequencing of unsorted whole blood was done on bulk RNA, leaving chains unpaired.

This clonotype came up many times. Its antigen is still unknown. Findings and caveats of the study: Using VDJdb, the matching emphasized anti-spike CD8 responses while missing private and CD4 specificities.

Individual cDNA molecules carried attached unique molecular identifiers. Using its own MiXCR run on the 5' RACE reads, TCRdb lists one record per CDR3 protein. The sample comprises over 50,000 distinct CDR3 sequences, roughly 8% of which are singletons, and around 4.2% rests with the top ten. This TCR came from an adult who was a healthcare worker with PCR-confirmed SARS-CoV-2 infection or an uninfected control (not recorded which). The source material was whole blood.

The CDR3 protein is CAWNSLGRNQPQHF. CDR3 sequence (DNA): TGTGCCTGGAATTCACTTGGTCGAAATCAGCCCCAGCATTTT. The chain joins TRBV30 to TRBJ1-5; no firm D call. Trimming removed 4 bases at V and 4 bases at J, with 14 bases between. Germline V CDR1 and CDR2: GTSNPN, SVGIG (reference sequence). The CDR3 is 14 residues long.